The sequence of this T cell receptor beta chain was determined in a study of T cell responses to AZD1222 COVID-19 vaccine. Sequencing used immunoSEQ multiplex PCR; TCRdb keeps in-frame clones, though not all of them. This sample has 90,000 or so clones, with approximately 86% found just once. Per the germline V gene, CDR1 is SGHRS and CDR2 is YFSETQ. Trimming took 3 bases from V and 4 from J; bases not matched to a gene: 9. The CDR3 runs to 16 residues. Study-wide findings and caveats: Donors in the cohort were predominantly white British and more often female, and clonal diversity was possibly underestimated. Just five to seven AZD1222 recipients tested seropositive at baseline. Epitopes outside B.1.351 and B.1.1.7 mutated regions reportedly drew nearly half of spike TCRs. Scientists sampled the repertoires only once the peak T cell response had passed.

Details on this clone: Its matching antigen is unknown.

The sequence came from an adult in good health. The V gene is TRBV5-1, the J gene TRBJ2-7, with 11 bases lining up with TRBD2. The input for sequencing was peripheral blood, taken on day 0 of AZD1222 vaccination. CDR3 region: CASSSALAGGPYEQYF. For the CDR3, the DNA is TGCGCCAGCAGCTCCGCCCTAGCGGGAGGACCGTACGAGCAGTACTTC.